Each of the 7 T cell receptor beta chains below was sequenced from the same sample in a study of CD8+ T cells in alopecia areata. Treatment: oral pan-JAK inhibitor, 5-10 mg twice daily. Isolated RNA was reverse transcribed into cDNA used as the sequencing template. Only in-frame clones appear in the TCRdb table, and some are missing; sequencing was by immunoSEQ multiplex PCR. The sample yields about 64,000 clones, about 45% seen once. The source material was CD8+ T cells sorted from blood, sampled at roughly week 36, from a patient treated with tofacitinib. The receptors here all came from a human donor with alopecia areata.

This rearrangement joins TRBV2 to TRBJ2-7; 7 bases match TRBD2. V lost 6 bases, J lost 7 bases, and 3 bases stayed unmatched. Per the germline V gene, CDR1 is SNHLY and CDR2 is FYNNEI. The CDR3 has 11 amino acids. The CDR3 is CASRGGAEQYF. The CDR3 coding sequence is TGTGCCAGCAGGGGAGGGGCGGAGCAGTACTTC.

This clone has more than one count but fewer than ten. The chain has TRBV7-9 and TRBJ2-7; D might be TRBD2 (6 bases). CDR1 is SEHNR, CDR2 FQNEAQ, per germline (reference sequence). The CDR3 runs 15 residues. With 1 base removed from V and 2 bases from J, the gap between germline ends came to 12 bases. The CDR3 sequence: CASSLEEGWAYEQYF. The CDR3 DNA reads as TGTGCCAGCAGCTTAGAGGAGGGGTGGGCCTACGAGCAGTACTTC.

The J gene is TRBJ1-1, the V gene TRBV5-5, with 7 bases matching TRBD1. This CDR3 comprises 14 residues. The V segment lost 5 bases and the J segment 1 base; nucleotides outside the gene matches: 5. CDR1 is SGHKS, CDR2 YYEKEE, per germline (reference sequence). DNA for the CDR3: TGTGCCAGCAGTCGGACAGGCTCGAACACTGAAGCTTTCTTT. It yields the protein CASSRTGSNTEAFF.

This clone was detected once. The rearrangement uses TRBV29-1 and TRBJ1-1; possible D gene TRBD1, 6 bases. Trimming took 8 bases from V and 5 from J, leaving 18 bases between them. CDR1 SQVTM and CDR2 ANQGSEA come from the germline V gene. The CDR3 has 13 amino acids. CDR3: CSTIGGRTTEAFF. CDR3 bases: TGCAGCACCATAGGGGGGAGGACGACTGAAGCTTTCTTT.

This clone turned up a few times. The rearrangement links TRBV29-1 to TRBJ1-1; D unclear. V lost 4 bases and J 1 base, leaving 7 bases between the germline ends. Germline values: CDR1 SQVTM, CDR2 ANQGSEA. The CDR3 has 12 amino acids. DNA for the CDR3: TGCAGCGTTGTTCTAGGGAACACTGAAGCTTTCTTT. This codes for CSVVLGNTEAFF. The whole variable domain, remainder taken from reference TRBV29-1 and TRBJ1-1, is SAVISQKPSRDICQRGTSLTIQCQVDSQVTMMFWYRQQPGQSLTLIATANQGSEATYESGFVIDKFPISRPNLTFSTLTVSNMSPEDSSIYLCSVVLGNTEAFFGQGTRLTVV.

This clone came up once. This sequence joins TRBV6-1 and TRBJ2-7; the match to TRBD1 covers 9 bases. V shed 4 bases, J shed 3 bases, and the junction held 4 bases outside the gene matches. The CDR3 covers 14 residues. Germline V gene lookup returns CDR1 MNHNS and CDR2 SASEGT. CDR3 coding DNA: TGTGCCAGCAGTGGACAGGGGGGAGTCTACGAGCAGTACTTC. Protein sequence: CASSGQGGVYEQYF.

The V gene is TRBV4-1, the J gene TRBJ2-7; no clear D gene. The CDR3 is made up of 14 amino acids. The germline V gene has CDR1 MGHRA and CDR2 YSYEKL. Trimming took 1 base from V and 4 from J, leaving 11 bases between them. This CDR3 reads CASSQVAFSYEQYF. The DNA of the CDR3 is TGCGCCAGCAGCCAAGTCGCATTCTCTTACGAGCAGTACTTC.